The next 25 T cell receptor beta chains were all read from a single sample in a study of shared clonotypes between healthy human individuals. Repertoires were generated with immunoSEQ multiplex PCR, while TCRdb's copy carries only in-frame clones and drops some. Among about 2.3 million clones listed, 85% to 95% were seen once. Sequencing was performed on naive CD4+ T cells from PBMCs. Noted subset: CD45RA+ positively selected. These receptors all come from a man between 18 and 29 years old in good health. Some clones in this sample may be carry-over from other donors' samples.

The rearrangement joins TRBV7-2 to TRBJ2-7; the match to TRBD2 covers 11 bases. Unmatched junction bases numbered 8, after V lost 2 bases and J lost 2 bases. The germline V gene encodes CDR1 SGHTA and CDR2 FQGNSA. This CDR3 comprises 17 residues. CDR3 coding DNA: TGTGCCAGCAGCTTATTCGCTAGCGGGAGGCTCCCCTACGAGCAGTACTTC. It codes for CASSLFASGRLPYEQYF.

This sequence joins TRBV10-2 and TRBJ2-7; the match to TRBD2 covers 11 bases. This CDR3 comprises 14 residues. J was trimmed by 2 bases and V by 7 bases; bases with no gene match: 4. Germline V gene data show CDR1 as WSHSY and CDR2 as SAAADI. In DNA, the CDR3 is TGCGCCAGCATTAGCGGGAGGGCTACCTACGAGCAGTACTTC. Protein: CASISGRATYEQYF.

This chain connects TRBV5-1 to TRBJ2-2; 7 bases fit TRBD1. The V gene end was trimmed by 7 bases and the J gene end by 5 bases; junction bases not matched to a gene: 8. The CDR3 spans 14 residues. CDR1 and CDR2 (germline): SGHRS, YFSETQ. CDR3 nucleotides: TGCGCCAGCGTGGGGACAGTAGGGACCGGGGAGCTGTTTTTT. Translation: CASVGTVGTGELFF.

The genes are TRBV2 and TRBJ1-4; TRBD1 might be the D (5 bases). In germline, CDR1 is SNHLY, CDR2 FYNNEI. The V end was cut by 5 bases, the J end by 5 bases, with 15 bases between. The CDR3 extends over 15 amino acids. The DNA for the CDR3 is TGTGCCAGCAGTTGGGGACGTGTCCCAAATGAAAAACTGTTTTTT. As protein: CASSWGRVPNEKLFF.

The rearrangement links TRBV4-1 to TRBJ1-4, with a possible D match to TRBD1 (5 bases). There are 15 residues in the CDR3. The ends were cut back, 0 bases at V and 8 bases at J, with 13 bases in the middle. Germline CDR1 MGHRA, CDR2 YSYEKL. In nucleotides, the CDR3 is TGCGCCAGCAGCCAAGATGCAGCGGGGGAGGAAAAACTGTTTTTT. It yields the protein CASSQDAAGEEKLFF.

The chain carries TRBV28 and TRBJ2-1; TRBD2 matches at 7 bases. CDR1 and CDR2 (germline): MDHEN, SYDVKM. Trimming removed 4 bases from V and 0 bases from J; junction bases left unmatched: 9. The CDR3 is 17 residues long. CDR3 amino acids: CASSSGGGEGSYNEQFF. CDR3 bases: TGTGCCAGCAGTTCAGGTGGGGGGGAGGGCTCCTACAATGAGCAGTTCTTC.

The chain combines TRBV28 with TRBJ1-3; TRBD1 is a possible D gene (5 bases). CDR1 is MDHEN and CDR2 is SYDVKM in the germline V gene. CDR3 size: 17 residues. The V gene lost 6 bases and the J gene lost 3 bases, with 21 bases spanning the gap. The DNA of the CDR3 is TGTGCCAGCAGCGGCGGGGGTAACAGATACTATGGAAACACCATATATTTT. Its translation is CASSGGGNRYYGNTIYF.

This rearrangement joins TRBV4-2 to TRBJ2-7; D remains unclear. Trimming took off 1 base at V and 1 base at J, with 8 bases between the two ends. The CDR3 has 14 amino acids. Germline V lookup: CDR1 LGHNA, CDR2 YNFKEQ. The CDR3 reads CASSQALQSYEQYF. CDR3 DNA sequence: TGTGCCAGCAGCCAAGCCTTGCAGTCCTACGAGCAGTACTTC.

The CDR3 nucleotides read TGTGCCAGCACCCAACGGGCGGCGGGAGGGGGAGAGACCCAGTACTTC. Its protein product is CASTQRAAGGGETQYF. This chain joins TRBV7-9 and TRBJ2-5, with TRBD2 matching 9 bases. Germline values: CDR1 SEHNR, CDR2 FQNEAQ (reference sequence). This CDR3 region has 16 residues. V was pared by 7 bases and J by 4 bases, with 13 bases of the junction left unmatched.

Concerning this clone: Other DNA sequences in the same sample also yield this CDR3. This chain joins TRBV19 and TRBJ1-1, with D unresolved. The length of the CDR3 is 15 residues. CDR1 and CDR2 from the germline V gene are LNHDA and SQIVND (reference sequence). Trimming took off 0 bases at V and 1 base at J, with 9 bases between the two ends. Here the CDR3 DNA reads TGTGCCAGTAGTATAGATGGCAGACGGAACACTGAAGCTTTCTTT. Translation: CASSIDGRRNTEAFF.

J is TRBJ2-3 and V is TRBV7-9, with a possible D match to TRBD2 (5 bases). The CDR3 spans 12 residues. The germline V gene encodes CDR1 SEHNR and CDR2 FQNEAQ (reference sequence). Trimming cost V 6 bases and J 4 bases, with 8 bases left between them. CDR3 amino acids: CASSYGADTQYF. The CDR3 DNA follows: TGTGCCAGCAGTTACGGGGCAGATACGCAGTATTTT.

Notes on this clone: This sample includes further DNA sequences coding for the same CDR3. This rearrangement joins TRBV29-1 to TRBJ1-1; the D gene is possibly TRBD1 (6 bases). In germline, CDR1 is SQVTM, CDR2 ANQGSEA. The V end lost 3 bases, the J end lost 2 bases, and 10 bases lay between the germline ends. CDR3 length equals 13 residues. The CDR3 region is CSVDLGANTEAFF. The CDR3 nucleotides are TGCAGCGTTGATCTGGGGGCTAACACTGAAGCTTTCTTT.

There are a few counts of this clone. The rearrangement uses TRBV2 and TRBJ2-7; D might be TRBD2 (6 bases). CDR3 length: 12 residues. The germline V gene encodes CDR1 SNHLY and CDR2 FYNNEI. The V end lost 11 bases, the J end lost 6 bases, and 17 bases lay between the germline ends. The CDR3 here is CASETRRGEQYF. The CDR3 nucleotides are TGTGCCTCCGAGACTAGGAGAGGCGAGCAGTACTTC.

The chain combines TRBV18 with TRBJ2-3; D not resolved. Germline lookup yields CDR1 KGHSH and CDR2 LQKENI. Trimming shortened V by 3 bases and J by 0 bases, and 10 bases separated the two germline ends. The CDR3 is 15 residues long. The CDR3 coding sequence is TGTGCCAGCTCACCGGGCCGATACAGCACAGATACGCAGTATTTT. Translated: CASSPGRYSTDTQYF.

The CDR3 loop reads CASSAPFGETQYF. CDR3 bases: TGTGCCAGCAGCGCGCCATTTGGGGAGACCCAGTACTTC. The chain recombines TRBV11-2 with TRBJ2-5; unclear D gene. The CDR3 length is 13 residues. Trimming left V 5 bases short and J 5 bases short, with 12 bases between. Germline CDR1 reads SGHAT; CDR2 reads FQNNGV.

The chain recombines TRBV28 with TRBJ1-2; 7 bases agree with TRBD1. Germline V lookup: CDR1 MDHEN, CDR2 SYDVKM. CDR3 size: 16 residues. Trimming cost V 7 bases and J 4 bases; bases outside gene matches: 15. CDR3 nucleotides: TGTGCCAGCATCCGTGGGACAGCAGAACTTTCCTATGGCTACACCTTC. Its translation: CASIRGTAELSYGYTF.

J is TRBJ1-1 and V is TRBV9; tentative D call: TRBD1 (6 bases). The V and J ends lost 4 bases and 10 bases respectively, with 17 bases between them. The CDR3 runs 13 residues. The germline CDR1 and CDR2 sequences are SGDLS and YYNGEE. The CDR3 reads CASSPAQGGVAFF. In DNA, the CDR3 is TGTGCCAGCAGCCCCGCACAGGGAGGTGTAGCTTTCTTT.

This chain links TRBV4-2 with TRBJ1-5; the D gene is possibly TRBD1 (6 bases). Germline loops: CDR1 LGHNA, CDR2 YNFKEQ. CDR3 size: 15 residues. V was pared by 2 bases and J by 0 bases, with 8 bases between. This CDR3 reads CASSQNRASNQPQHF. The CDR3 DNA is TGTGCCAGCAGCCAAAACAGGGCTAGCAATCAGCCCCAGCATTTT.

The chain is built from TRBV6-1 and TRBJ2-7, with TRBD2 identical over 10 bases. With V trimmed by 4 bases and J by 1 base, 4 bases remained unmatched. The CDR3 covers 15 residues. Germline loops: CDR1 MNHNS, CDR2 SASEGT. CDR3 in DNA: TGTGCCAGCAGTGTATCTAGCGGGGGTTCCTACGAGCAGTACTTC. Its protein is CASSVSSGGSYEQYF.

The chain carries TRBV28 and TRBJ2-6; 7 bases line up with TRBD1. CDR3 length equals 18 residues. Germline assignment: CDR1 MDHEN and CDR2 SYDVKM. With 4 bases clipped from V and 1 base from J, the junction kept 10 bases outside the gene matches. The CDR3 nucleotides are TGTGCCAGCAGTTACGAGGGGACAGAACGATCTGGGGCCAACGTCCTGACTTTC. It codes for CASSYEGTERSGANVLTF.

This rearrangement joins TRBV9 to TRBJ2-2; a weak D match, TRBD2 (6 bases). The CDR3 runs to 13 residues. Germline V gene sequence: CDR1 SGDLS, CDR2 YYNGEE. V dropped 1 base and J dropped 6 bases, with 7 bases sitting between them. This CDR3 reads CASSVWDSGELFF. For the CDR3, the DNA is TGTGCCAGCAGCGTATGGGACTCCGGGGAGCTGTTTTTT. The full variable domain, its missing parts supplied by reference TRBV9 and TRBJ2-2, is DSGVTQTPKHLITATGQRVTLRCSPRSGDLSVYWYQQSLDQGLQFLIQYYNGEERAKGNILERFSAQQFPDLHSELNLSSLELGDSALYFCASSVWDSGELFFGEGSRLTVL.

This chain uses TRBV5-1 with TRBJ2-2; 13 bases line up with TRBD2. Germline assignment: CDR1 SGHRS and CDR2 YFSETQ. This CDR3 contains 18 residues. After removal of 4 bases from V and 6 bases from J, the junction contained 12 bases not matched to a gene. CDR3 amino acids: CASSPPGLAGSRAGELFF. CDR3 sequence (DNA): TGCGCCAGCAGCCCCCCGGGACTAGCGGGATCAAGGGCCGGGGAGCTGTTTTTT.

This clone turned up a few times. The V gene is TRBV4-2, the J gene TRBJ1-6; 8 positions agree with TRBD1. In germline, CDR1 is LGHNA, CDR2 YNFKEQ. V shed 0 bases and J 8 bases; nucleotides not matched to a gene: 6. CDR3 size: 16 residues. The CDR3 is CASSQDPGQGHSPLHF. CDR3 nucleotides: TGTGCCAGCAGCCAAGATCCCGGACAGGGACATTCACCCCTCCACTTT.

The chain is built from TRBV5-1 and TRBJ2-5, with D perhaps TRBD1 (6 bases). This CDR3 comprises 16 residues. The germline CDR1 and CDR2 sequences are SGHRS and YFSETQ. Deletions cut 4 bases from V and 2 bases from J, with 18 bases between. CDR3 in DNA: TGCGCCAGCAGCCCGACCTGGGGGCGCGGACAAGAGACCCAGTACTTC. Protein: CASSPTWGRGQETQYF.

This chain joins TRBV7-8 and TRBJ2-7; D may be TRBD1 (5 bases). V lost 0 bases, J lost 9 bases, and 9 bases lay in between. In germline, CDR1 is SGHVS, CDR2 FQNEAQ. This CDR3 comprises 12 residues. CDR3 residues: CASSLAARVQYF. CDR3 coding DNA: TGTGCCAGCAGCTTAGCAGCCAGGGTGCAGTACTTC.